This T cell receptor beta chain originates from a study of human T cells and chemical hapten exposure (dated by TCRdb to the early 2020s). In the study overall: For sensitization, 2% DPC in acetone was applied to a 2 cm by 2 cm area of upper inner arm skin. Patients additionally received weekly therapeutic DPC doses to the scalp throughout the approximately 24-week study period. Patch testing on the upper back used Finn chambers containing 0.01% DPC, with scoring done after 6 days according to International Contact Dermatitis Research Group standards. The mostly female patient cohort included alopecia areata with under or over 50% scalp involvement, alopecia totalis and alopecia universalis. Libraries were combined into a pool for sequencing, and differences in TCR yield between samples came mainly from small differences in library volumes within the pool. This study followed changes in the peripheral blood TCR repertoire in vivo during primary and secondary sensitization of alopecia patients to the hapten diphenylcyclopropenone (DPC). Blood samples were taken from patients before sensitization (week 0) and then at 2, 6 and about 24 weeks after DPC sensitization. Roughly 30 alopecia patients provided blood for TCR sequencing at one to four time points (pre-sensitization, 2, 6 and 24 weeks).

The study at large found these results: Repeated subsampling changed both the strength of the expansion versus patch-test correlation and the threshold at which the correlation became significant. Because all patients had alopecia, a presumed autoimmune disease, the immune response of the patients might differ from that of healthy individuals. No change with DPC sensitization was found in the number of TCRs above 1 in 1000 frequency, and no evidence of global repertoire structure alterations was found. The number of PT1 expanded TCRs positively correlated with patch test score, significant at thresholds 8, 16 and 32 but not 4. Expanded TCRs formed significantly more large CDR3 similarity clusters than pre-sensitization or healthy control sets, consistent with antigen-driven responses.

Library preparation used RACE. Sequencer: NextSeq 500. During library preparation, unique molecular identifiers were attached to individual cDNA molecules so that TCRs could be counted quantitatively and reproducibly. Both TCR alpha and TCR beta chains were sequenced from each blood RNA sample. The authors' pipeline ran thus. A median of about 100,000 TCRs per sample was observed, with a range of 23,224 to 690,600. V, J and CDR3 annotation of the TCR reads was performed with the Decombinator software suite. Every sample was subsampled to the same number of TCRs (28,000) for the PS versus PT1 abundance plots. TCRs were defined as expanded if absent before sensitization and observed at least eight times at the 2-week time point. In TCRdb, the public reads were trimmed at Q25 with fastp and aligned with MiXCR, with productive beta chains retained. Identical CDR3 proteins give one entry, which carries the most common genes and DNA. TCRdb assigned the V and J calls; the authors' analysis was not used. For this sample the table gives some 60,000 distinct CDR3 sequences, of which 11% were detected only once. The top ten hold 3% to 4.5% of the sample.

With respect to this clonotype: Its antigen has not been determined. The record has no base qualities; no much larger clone is one base away.

Explained via the paper, the time point label denotes: pre-sensitization, week 0. The treatment or condition label, read with the paper, signifies: therapeutic diphenylcyclopropenone sensitization with weekly scalp DPC. Blood at each patch-test visit was drawn before the patch test was applied. To be eligible, patients had to be aged 18 to 70, diagnosed with alopecia and judged suitable for DPC therapy, while pregnant patients were excluded. Total RNA was isolated from unfractionated whole blood collected in Tempus Blood RNA tubes. After removal of 1 base from V and 3 bases from J, the junction retains 4 bases not matched to a gene. Taken from the germline V gene, the CDR1 and CDR2 loops are LGHNA and YSLEER. From cysteine to phenylalanine, the CDR3 is 16 amino acids long. Only the CDR3 DNA is retained, 48 bases long and in frame from the first base.

The sample in question was whole blood, obtained in connection with sensitization to the hapten diphenylcyclopropenone (DPC). The chain is assembled from TRBV4-3 and TRBJ2-1, with TRBD2 matching 9 junction bases. The TCR originated in a middle-aged woman with alopecia areata. Some clones in this sample may be carry-over from other donors' samples. The DNA sequence follows: TGCGCCAGCAGCCAAGGGGCACTAGCGGGCTACAATGAGCAGTTCTTC. Its protein product is CASSQGALAGYNEQFF.